This TCR beta chain was identified in a study of CD8 T cells in Susac syndrome. After extraction with the RNeasy kit, about 0.45 to 1 ug of the RNA was reverse transcribed using random hexamers. TCRdb itself ran the immunoSEQ multiplex PCR reads through MiXCR, one entry per CDR3 protein. Of some 180,000 distinct CDR3 sequences listed, over 90% are singletons. Material: CD4+ T cells from PBMCs. The receptor was isolated from a human donor with Susac syndrome.

The CDR3 DNA reads as TGTGCCAGCAGCTTATCGGCCACAGATACGCAGTATTTT. It translates to CASSLSATDTQYF. The chain carries TRBV7-2 and TRBJ2-3; unclear D gene. Trimming removed 2 bases at V and 2 bases at J, with 5 bases between. Germline V CDR1 and CDR2: SGHTA, FQGNSA. This CDR3 is 13 amino acids long.